This T cell receptor beta chain derives from a study of T cell repertoires in cytomegalovirus infection. Study information: TCR beta signatures that were public indicated CMV infection and matching HLA type. Overall study results and limits: Clonotypes of TCR beta that were HLA-C-restricted and CMV-specific dominated the ex vivo response. Pooled public TCR beta family frequency picked out CMV carriers with the relevant HLA.

TCRdb used MiXCR to reprocess the reads, holding one entry per CDR3 protein. The repertoire holds roughly 500,000 distinct CDR3 sequences, approximately 46% seen once, with just under 45% in the top ten. This clonotype was recorded a few times. Its specificity is unknown. The J segment lost 2 bases and the V segment lost 1 base, leaving 5 bases of the junction unmatched. Germline assignment: CDR1 MGHRA and CDR2 YSYEKL. This CDR3 spans 16 amino acids. This sequence was found in a human donor in good health (CMV status not recorded). Some clones in this sample may be carry-over from other donors' samples. The specimen was cultured PBMCs, collected from culture after CMV antigen stimulation. The chain carries TRBV4-1 and TRBJ2-5; TRBD2 matches 9 bases. The CDR3 loop is CASSQGPAGGQETQYF. The CDR3 DNA follows: TGCGCCAGCAGCCAAGGCCCAGCGGGGGGACAAGAGACCCAGTACTTC.